This is a list of T cell receptor beta chains from one sample in a study of T cell responses to AZD1222 COVID-19 vaccine. Sequencing was performed with immunoSEQ multiplex PCR; in TCRdb, only in-frame clones are kept and a portion is missing. This table has about 85,000 clones, approximately 83% appearing once. Material: peripheral blood, obtained on day 0 of AZD1222 vaccination. The source of these receptors is an adult in good health. CDR3s include the opening cysteine and the closing phenylalanine or tryptophan. A D gene is named only where the DNA matches it firmly. Size tells how often a clone was seen (once, few, many) or the class of an expanded clone, and some rows leave it out.

size: -; V: TRBV25-1; D: -; J: TRBJ2-3; DNA: TGTGCCAGCAGTGAATTTGGGTCCGGAGATACGCAGTATTTT; CDR3: CASSEFGSGDTQYF
size: -; V: TRBV30; D: -; J: TRBJ1-2; DNA: TGTGCCTGGGACCGCTACTATGGCTACACCTTC; CDR3: CAWDRYYGYTF
size: -; V: TRBV7-9; D: -; J: TRBJ2-7; DNA: TGTGCCAGCAGCCCGAGGGCCACCGGTCTCTACTACGAGCAGTACTTC; CDR3: CASSPRATGLYYEQYF
size: -; V: TRBV6-5; D: -; J: TRBJ1-1; DNA: TGTGCCAGCAGTTACCACCAGGGATCTATGAACACTGAAGCTTTCTTT; CDR3: CASSYHQGSMNTEAFF
size: -; V: TRBV7-9; D: -; J: TRBJ2-5; DNA: TGTGCCAGCAGCTTACCCCAGGGTGGCGAGACCCAGTACTTC; CDR3: CASSLPQGGETQYF
size: -; V: TRBV28; D: -; J: TRBJ2-7; DNA: TGTGCCAGCAGCCCAGATCGGACCCCTAAAAACGAGCAGTACTTC; CDR3: CASSPDRTPKNEQYF
size: -; V: TRBV4-1; D: -; J: TRBJ2-1; DNA: TGCGCCAGCAGCCTCTCGGATGAGCAGTTCTTC; CDR3: CASSLSDEQFF
size: -; V: TRBV24-1; D: TRBD2; J: TRBJ2-3; DNA: TGTGCCACCAGTGAAGGGGGACTAGCGGGAGCAGATACGCAGTATTTT; CDR3: CATSEGGLAGADTQYF
size: -; V: TRBV5-1; D: -; J: TRBJ1-3; DNA: TGCGCCAGCAGCCAGGGACTGAGCTCTGGAAACACCATATATTTT; CDR3: CASSQGLSSGNTIYF
size: -; V: TRBV7-2; D: -; J: TRBJ1-5; DNA: TGTGCCAGCAGCACTAACACCTTTCAGCCCCAGCATTTT; CDR3: CASSTNTFQPQHF
size: once; V: TRBV6-6; D: TRBD1; J: TRBJ2-2; DNA: TGTGCCAGCAGTCCCCACGGGACAGGGGGCGCGGTCACCGGGGAGCTGTTTTTT; CDR3: CASSPHGTGGAVTGELFF
size: -; V: TRBV2; D: -; J: TRBJ1-5; DNA: TGTGCCAGCAGTGGGTCCGGGGCAGAGAATCAGCCCCAGCATTTT; CDR3: CASSGSGAENQPQHF
size: -; V: TRBV6-6; D: -; J: TRBJ1-2; DNA: TGTGCCAGCAGCCCCAGTCCCAGGCTGGCTTACTATGGCTACACCTTC; CDR3: CASSPSPRLAYYGYTF
size: -; V: TRBV5-1; D: -; J: TRBJ2-1; DNA: TGCGCCAGCAACGAGCTTGGCAATGAGCAGTTCTTC; CDR3: CASNELGNEQFF
size: -; V: TRBV5-1; D: TRBD1; J: TRBJ2-7; DNA: TGCGCCAGCAGCAAACAGGGGGCTCTCCCCGACTACGAGCAGTACTTC; CDR3: CASSKQGALPDYEQYF
size: -; V: TRBV5-5; D: -; J: TRBJ2-5; DNA: TGTGCCAGCAGCTCGCTTGGAACGACCCCCACGACCCAGTACTTC; CDR3: CASSSLGTTPTTQYF
size: once; V: TRBV13; D: -; J: TRBJ1-2; DNA: TGTGCCAGCAGCTTAGGGCCCAGCTACACCTTC; CDR3: CASSLGPSYTF
size: -; V: TRBV7-2; D: -; J: TRBJ1-1; DNA: TGTGCCAGCAGCTTAGCGGGGGCTGGGACTGAAGCTTTCTTT; CDR3: CASSLAGAGTEAFF
size: -; V: TRBV27; D: -; J: TRBJ1-4; DNA: TGTGCCAGTCGGCGGCAGGGACAAGCTAATGAAAAACTGTTTTTT; CDR3: CASRRQGQANEKLFF
size: -; V: TRBV3-1/TRBV3-2; D: TRBD1; J: TRBJ2-2; DNA: TGTGCCAGCAAAGGACAGGGGAACACCGGGGAGCTGTTTTTT; CDR3: CASKGQGNTGELFF
size: -; V: TRBV18; D: TRBD1; J: TRBJ2-3; DNA: TGTGCCAGCTCACCCGGGACAGGGGGCCGGGGCACAGATACGCAGTATTTT; CDR3: CASSPGTGGRGTDTQYF
size: -; V: TRBV7-9; D: TRBD2; J: TRBJ2-7; DNA: TGTGCCAGCAGCTCAGTAGCGGGAGTGGACTACGAGCAGTACTTC; CDR3: CASSSVAGVDYEQYF
size: few; V: TRBV4-1; D: -; J: TRBJ1-1; DNA: TGCGCCAGCAGCCAAGTATTCTCGAGGACTGAAGCTTTCTTT; CDR3: CASSQVFSRTEAFF
size: -; V: TRBV7-8; D: -; J: TRBJ2-7; DNA: TGTGCCAGCAGCTTAGAGGTAACGAATCCTACCTACGAGCAGTACTTC; CDR3: CASSLEVTNPTYEQYF
size: -; V: TRBV7-2; D: -; J: TRBJ1-1; DNA: TGTGCCAGCAGCCCCGGACACTGGTTTACGAACACTGAAGCTTTCTTT; CDR3: CASSPGHWFTNTEAFF
size: -; V: TRBV9; D: TRBD2; J: TRBJ2-1; DNA: TGTGCCAGCAGCCTGACTAGCGGGCCTTACAATGAGCAGTTCTTC; CDR3: CASSLTSGPYNEQFF
size: -; V: TRBV5-6; D: -; J: TRBJ2-1; DNA: TGTGCCAGCAGCCCCGGGTCCTCCTACAATGAGCAGTTCTTC; CDR3: CASSPGSSYNEQFF
size: -; V: TRBV28; D: TRBD1; J: TRBJ1-5; DNA: TGTGCCAGCAGTTTGACGGACAGGCGCCATCAGCCCCAGCATTTT; CDR3: CASSLTDRRHQPQHF
size: -; V: TRBV6-2/TRBV6-3; D: -; J: TRBJ2-7; DNA: TGTGCCAGCAGTTATTCGAGCGAGCAGTACTTC; CDR3: CASSYSSEQYF
size: -; V: TRBV7-3; D: -; J: TRBJ2-3; DNA: TGTGCCAGCAGCTCTTTCTCGGGAGGCACAGATACGCAGTATTTT; CDR3: CASSSFSGGTDTQYF
size: -; V: TRBV7-9; D: TRBD2; J: TRBJ2-5; DNA: TGTGCCAGCAGCCCCGCCGGGACTAGACAAGAGACCCAGTACTTC; CDR3: CASSPAGTRQETQYF
size: few; V: TRBV28; D: -; J: TRBJ2-1; DNA: TGTGCCAGCAGTACCAGACTGGTAAATGAGCAGTTCTTC; CDR3: CASSTRLVNEQFF
size: -; V: TRBV7-2; D: -; J: TRBJ2-5; DNA: TGTGCCAGCAGCTTAGCCCACCAAGAGACCCAGTACTTC; CDR3: CASSLAHQETQYF
size: -; V: TRBV4-2; D: TRBD2; J: TRBJ2-3; DNA: TGTGCCAGCAGCCAAGGTTTCGGGAGGGTTACAGATACGCAGTATTTT; CDR3: CASSQGFGRVTDTQYF
size: -; V: TRBV28; D: TRBD1; J: TRBJ1-4; DNA: TGTGCCAGCAGTTTATCCGGACAGGGAACTAATGAAAAACTGTTTTTT; CDR3: CASSLSGQGTNEKLFF
size: few; V: TRBV6-2/TRBV6-3; D: -; J: TRBJ2-6; DNA: TGTGCCAGCAGTACACATGTCCCCACCAACGTCCTGACTTTC; CDR3: CASSTHVPTNVLTF
size: -; V: TRBV25-1; D: -; J: TRBJ1-5; DNA: TGTGCCAGCAGTGAATTAGGTGAAGGGCCTGCTCAGCCCCAGCATTTT; CDR3: CASSELGEGPAQPQHF
size: few; V: TRBV7-9; D: TRBD2; J: TRBJ2-1; DNA: TGTGCCAGCAGTATCCTAGCGGGGACCAATGAGCAGTTCTTC; CDR3: CASSILAGTNEQFF
size: once; V: TRBV27; D: -; J: TRBJ1-6; DNA: TGTGCCAGCAGTTTCGCTCTCCGAGACACATCACCCCTCCACTTT; CDR3: CASSFALRDTSPLHF
size: -; V: TRBV7-3; D: -; J: TRBJ2-3; DNA: TGTGCCAGCAGCCCAACCGGGAGTACAGATACGCAGTATTTT; CDR3: CASSPTGSTDTQYF
size: -; V: TRBV24-1; D: TRBD1; J: TRBJ2-1; DNA: TGTGCCACCAGCTGGACAGGGGGCCACAATGAGCAGTTCTTC; CDR3: CATSWTGGHNEQFF
size: -; V: TRBV2; D: -; J: TRBJ1-2; DNA: TGTGCCAGGGAAAAGGGTTCTAACTATGGCTACACCTTC; CDR3: CAREKGSNYGYTF
size: -; V: TRBV7-9; D: -; J: TRBJ2-7; DNA: TGTGCCAGCAGCTTAGCTCTTCGGGACGAGCAGTACTTC; CDR3: CASSLALRDEQYF
size: -; V: TRBV5-1; D: -; J: TRBJ2-1; DNA: TGCGCCAGCAGCTCCCGGACAGACGCAAAGGAGCAGTTCTTC; CDR3: CASSSRTDAKEQFF
size: few; V: TRBV3-1/TRBV3-2; D: -; J: TRBJ2-7; DNA: TGTGCCAGCAGCCCCGAAGCGATAACCTACGAGCAGTACTTC; CDR3: CASSPEAITYEQYF
size: -; V: TRBV19; D: -; J: TRBJ1-5; DNA: TGTGCCAGTAGTATAGATGGACCTGTAATGGATAGCAATCAGCCCCAGCATTTT; CDR3: CASSIDGPVMDSNQPQHF
size: -; V: TRBV27; D: -; J: TRBJ2-1; DNA: TGTGCCAGCAGCCTAATAACCTACAATGAGCAGTTCTTC; CDR3: CASSLITYNEQFF
size: -; V: TRBV7-6; D: TRBD1; J: TRBJ1-4; DNA: TGTGCCAGCAGGGCCGGGACAGGGGACGAAAAACTGTTTTTT; CDR3: CASRAGTGDEKLFF
size: -; V: TRBV2; D: -; J: TRBJ2-2; DNA: TGTGCCAGCAGCCTCCTGGTCACCGGGGAGCTGTTTTTT; CDR3: CASSLLVTGELFF
size: once; V: TRBV6-5; D: -; J: TRBJ2-7; DNA: TGTGCCAGCCAGACTGTCTCGGGCGAGCAGTACTTC; CDR3: CASQTVSGEQYF
size: -; V: TRBV19; D: -; J: TRBJ1-1; DNA: TGTGCCAGTAGTTCACGGACTGAGAACACTGAAGCTTTCTTT; CDR3: CASSSRTENTEAFF
size: few; V: TRBV9; D: -; J: TRBJ2-7; DNA: TGTGCCAGCAGCGTAGATCCAGGTCTAGGGGGTTACGAGCAGTACTTC; CDR3: CASSVDPGLGGYEQYF
size: once; V: TRBV5-6; D: -; J: TRBJ2-3; DNA: TGTGCCAGCAGCACCTCAGGGGGGAGGACAGATACGCAGTATTTT; CDR3: CASSTSGGRTDTQYF